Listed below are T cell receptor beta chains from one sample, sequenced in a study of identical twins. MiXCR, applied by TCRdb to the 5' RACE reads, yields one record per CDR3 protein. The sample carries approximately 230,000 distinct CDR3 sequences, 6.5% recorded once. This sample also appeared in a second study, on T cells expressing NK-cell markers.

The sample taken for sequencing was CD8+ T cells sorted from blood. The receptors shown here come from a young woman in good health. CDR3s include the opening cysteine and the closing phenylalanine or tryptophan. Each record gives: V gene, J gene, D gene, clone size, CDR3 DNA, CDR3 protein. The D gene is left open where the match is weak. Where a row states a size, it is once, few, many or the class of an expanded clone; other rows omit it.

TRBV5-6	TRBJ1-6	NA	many	TGTGCCAGCAAGACCTATGATCTGAGCTCCTATAATTCACCCCTCCACTTT	CASKTYDLSSYNSPLHF
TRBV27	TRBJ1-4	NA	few	TGTGCCAGCAGTCGACCTCCTCGACGTAATGAAAAACTGTTTTTT	CASSRPPRRNEKLFF
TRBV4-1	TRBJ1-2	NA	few	TGCGCCAGCAGTCCTGAGACTTCGGCGTCCTATGGCTACACCTTC	CASSPETSASYGYTF
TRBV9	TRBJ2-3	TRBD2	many	TGTGCCAGCAGCGAGACTAGCGGGGTCACAGATACGCAGTATTTT	CASSETSGVTDTQYF
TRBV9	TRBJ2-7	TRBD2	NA	TGTGCCAGCAGCGTAGGCCTAGCGGGAAATTACGAGCAGTACTTC	CASSVGLAGNYEQYF
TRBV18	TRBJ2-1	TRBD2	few	TGTGCCAGCTCACGCACTAGCGGGAGTTGGGATGAGCAGTTCTTC	CASSRTSGSWDEQFF
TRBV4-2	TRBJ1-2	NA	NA	TGTGCCAGCAGCGACAGAGGGGAGGGATATGGCTACACCTTC	CASSDRGEGYGYTF
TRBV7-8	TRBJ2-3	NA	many	TGTGCCAGCAGCTCCGAGGCCTCTAGCACAGATACGCAGTATTTT	CASSSEASSTDTQYF
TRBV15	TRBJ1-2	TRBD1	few	TGTGCCACCAGCAGGGACAGGGGCGAGACGAGAATATATGGCTACACCTTC	CATSRDRGETRIYGYTF
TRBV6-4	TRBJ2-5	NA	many	TGTGCCAGCAGCCGACCCGGGTCTCAAGAGACCCAGTACTTC	CASSRPGSQETQYF
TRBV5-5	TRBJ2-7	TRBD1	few	TGTGCCAGCAGACCGTCCCGGGACAGCCTCTACAGCTCCTACGAGCAGTACTTC	CASRPSRDSLYSSYEQYF
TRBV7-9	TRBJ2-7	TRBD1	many	TGTGCCAGCAGCGGCCGGGACAGCCTTTCCTACGAGCAGTACTTC	CASSGRDSLSYEQYF
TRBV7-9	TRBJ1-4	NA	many	TGTGCCAGCAGCTCCAGAGGCGGGCCTGAAAAACTGTTTTTT	CASSSRGGPEKLFF
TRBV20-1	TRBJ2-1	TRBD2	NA	TGCAGTGCTAGTGATAGCGGGAATGAGCAGTTCTTC	CSASDSGNEQFF
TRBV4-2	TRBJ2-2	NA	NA	TGTGCCAGCAGCCAAGAACAGGGATACACCGGGGAGCTGTTTTTT	CASSQEQGYTGELFF
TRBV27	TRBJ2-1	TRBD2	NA	TGTGCCAGCAGTTTTCGGGGGGGGGTCTCCTACAATGAGCAGTTCTTC	CASSFRGGVSYNEQFF
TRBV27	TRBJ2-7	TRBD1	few	TGTGCCAGCAGACCCCGGGACAGCCCTCTCATCTACGAGCAGTACTTC	CASRPRDSPLIYEQYF
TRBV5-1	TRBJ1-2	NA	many	TGCGCCAGCAGTTATTCGGACACTTATGGCTACACCTTC	CASSYSDTYGYTF
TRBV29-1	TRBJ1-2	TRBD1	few	TGCAGCGTTGTCGGGGACAGGGGAGCCTATGGCTACACCTTC	CSVVGDRGAYGYTF
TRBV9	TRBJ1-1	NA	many	TGTGCCAGCAGCTTAGGGGGTGGCACTGAAGCTTTCTTT	CASSLGGGTEAFF
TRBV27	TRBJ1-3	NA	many	TGTGCCAGCAGTTTATTCGGGGGGCCAGCCTCTGGAAACACCATATATTTT	CASSLFGGPASGNTIYF
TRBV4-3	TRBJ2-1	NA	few	TGCGCCAGCAGCCAAAAGAGCAGCGCGTCGTACAATGAGCAGTTCTTC	CASSQKSSASYNEQFF
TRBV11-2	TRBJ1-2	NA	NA	TGTGCCAGCAGCTTAGATTCCACAGGACAGCGACGTGGCTACACCTTC	CASSLDSTGQRRGYTF
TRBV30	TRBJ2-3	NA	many	TGTGCCTGGGACGGGGGTACTGCAGATACGCAGTATTTT	CAWDGGTADTQYF
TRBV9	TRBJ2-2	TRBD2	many	TGTGCCAGCAGCGCCGGGACTAGCGGGGACACCGGGGAGCTGTTTTTT	CASSAGTSGDTGELFF
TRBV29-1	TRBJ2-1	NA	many	TGCAGCGGCCTTTCCGGTGAGCAGTTCTTC	CSGLSGEQFF
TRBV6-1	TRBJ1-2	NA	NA	TGTGCCAGCAGTGATTACGACAGCTCAGGAAGTGGCTACACCTTC	CASSDYDSSGSGYTF
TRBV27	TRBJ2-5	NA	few	TGTGCCAGCAGCCAGACGGGCCGAATAACGGGGGAGACCCAGTACTTC	CASSQTGRITGETQYF
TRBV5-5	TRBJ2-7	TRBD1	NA	TGTGCCAGCAGCTTAACAGGGGGCGCATCCTACGAGCAGTACTTC	CASSLTGGASYEQYF
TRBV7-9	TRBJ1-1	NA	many	TGTGCCAGCAGCTTAGGGTGGGGTGAAGACACTGAAGCTTTCTTT	CASSLGWGEDTEAFF
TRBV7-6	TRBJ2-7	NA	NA	TGTGCCAGCAGTTATGGGAGCATCTCCTACGAGCAGTACTTC	CASSYGSISYEQYF
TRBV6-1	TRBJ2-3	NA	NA	TGTGCCAGCAGTGAAGTATGGCGAGGAATCACAGATACGCAGTATTTT	CASSEVWRGITDTQYF
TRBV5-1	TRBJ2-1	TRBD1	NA	TGCGCCAGCAGCCCACAGCGCGGACAGGGGTCCTACAATGAGCAGTTCTTC	CASSPQRGQGSYNEQFF
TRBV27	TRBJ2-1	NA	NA	TGTGCCAGCACCATTACGGGGAACCCGGGACTGAATGAGCAGTTCTTC	CASTITGNPGLNEQFF
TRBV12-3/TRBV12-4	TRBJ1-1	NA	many	TGTGCCAGCCAACAGGGTTGGGACACTGAAGCTTTCTTT	CASQQGWDTEAFF
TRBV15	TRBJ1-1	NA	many	TGTGCCACCAGCCGACGACTTGACTTCAGGGGTGTAGCTTTCTTT	CATSRRLDFRGVAFF
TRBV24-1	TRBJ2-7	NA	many	TGTGCCACCAGTGCCCCCAGCCCGGGATCGGGAGCCTACGAGCAGTACTTC	CATSAPSPGSGAYEQYF
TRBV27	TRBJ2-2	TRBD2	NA	TGTGCCAGCCAAGGACTAGCGACGGACACCGGGGAGCTGTTTTTT	CASQGLATDTGELFF
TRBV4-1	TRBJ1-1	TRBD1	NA	TGCGCCAGCAGCCAACAGGACAGGGCGAACACTGAAGCTTTCTTT	CASSQQDRANTEAFF
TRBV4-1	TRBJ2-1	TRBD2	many	TGCGCCAGCAGGAGACTAGCGGGAGGGTCCTACAATGAGCAGTTCTTC	CASRRLAGGSYNEQFF
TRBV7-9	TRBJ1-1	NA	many	TGTGCCAGCAGCTCGGAGTGGGTCGCGAACACTGAAGCTTTCTTT	CASSSEWVANTEAFF
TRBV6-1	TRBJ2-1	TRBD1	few	TGTGCCAGCAATGCCGGGACAGGGGGCAATGAGCAGTTCTTC	CASNAGTGGNEQFF
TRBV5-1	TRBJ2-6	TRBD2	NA	TGCGCCAGCACCCCTTTAGCGGGGGCCCTCTCTGGGGCCAACGTCCTGACTTTC	CASTPLAGALSGANVLTF
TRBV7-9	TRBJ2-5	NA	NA	TGTGCCAGCAGCTTAGCGGGATTGCCCCAGTACTTC	CASSLAGLPQYF
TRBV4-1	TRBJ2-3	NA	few	TGCGCCAGCAGCCAAGCAGGCACAGATACGCAGTATTTT	CASSQAGTDTQYF